This T cell receptor beta chain was profiled in a study of early T cells in non-severe SARS-CoV-2 infection. Study-level information: Sequenced bulk RNA came from whole blood that was unsorted, and chains were unpaired. Study-level findings and limits: Private and CD4 specificities were missed by VDJdb matching, skewed to anti-spike CD8.

Attached unique molecular identifiers marked individual cDNA molecules. TCRdb processed the 5' RACE reads anew with MiXCR; each CDR3 protein has one entry. The sample includes about 70,000 distinct CDR3 sequences, 3.5% to 6% of them seen just once. As for this clonotype: The antigen is unknown.

The germline V gene has CDR1 SGDLS and CDR2 YYNGEE. V was clipped by 4 bases and J by 4 bases; unmatched bases: 9. The CDR3 is made up of 15 amino acids. The source was whole blood, collected at baseline. This sequence originates from an adult who was a healthcare worker with PCR-confirmed SARS-CoV-2 infection or an uninfected control (not recorded which). The donor label of this sample is uncertain. V gene TRBV9 combines with J gene TRBJ2-7; 9 bases map to TRBD1. This CDR3 reads CASSSTGQGVYEQYF. In DNA form, the CDR3 reads TGTGCCAGCAGCTCGACGGGACAGGGAGTTTACGAGCAGTACTTC. Full variable domain (remainder filled in from reference TRBV9 and TRBJ2-7): DSGVTQTPKHLITATGQRVTLRCSPRSGDLSVYWYQQSLDQGLQFLIQYYNGEERAKGNILERFSAQQFPDLHSELNLSSLELGDSALYFCASSSTGQGVYEQYFGPGTRLTVT.